Listed here are 26 T cell receptor beta chains from one sample, sequenced in a study of regulatory T cells in long-lasting Graves disease. Sequencing libraries for TCR beta were prepared with iRepertoire HTBI primers and Arm-PCR of CDR3 regions. A single record per CDR3 protein comes from TCRdb applying MiXCR to the multiplex PCR reads. The table lists 350,000 to 500,000 distinct CDR3 sequences, 20% to 25% of them singletons. Regarding time point: persistent/refractory GD, antithyroid drugs over 5 years with positive TRAb. Construction of the TCR library relied on RNA isolated from PBMCs. The specimen comprised peripheral blood mononuclear cells (PBMCs), sampled when the disease was refractory, from a patient treated with antithyroid drugs. The receptors stem from a female donor with Graves disease.

The chain employs TRBV7-8 and TRBJ2-2, with 7 bases that match TRBD2. The J segment lost 4 bases and the V segment lost 5 bases, leaving 19 bases of the junction unmatched. In germline, CDR1 is SGHVS, CDR2 FQNEAQ. The CDR3 runs to 19 residues. The CDR3 region has the DNA TGTGCCAGCAGCACTACTTTATGGGGAGGGCCTCGATCCACCGGGGAGCTGTTTTTT. Translation: CASSTTLWGGPRSTGELFF.

The V call is TRBV5-6, the J call TRBJ2-7; 10 positions match TRBD2. Germline V gene sequence: CDR1 SGHDT, CDR2 YYEEEE. After removal of 4 bases from V and 6 bases from J, the junction contained 13 bases not matched to a gene. The length of the CDR3 is 16 residues. Here the CDR3 reads CASSPIGSGRAGEQYF. The CDR3 coding sequence is TGTGCCAGCAGCCCGATCGGGAGCGGGAGGGCCGGCGAGCAGTACTTC.

This clonotype occurred a few times. This rearrangement joins TRBV3-1 to TRBJ1-1; D is unresolved. Trimming removed 4 bases at V and 1 base at J, with 16 bases between. The CDR3 length is 16 residues. Germline V gene sequence: CDR1 LGHDT, CDR2 YNNKEL (reference sequence). The CDR3 DNA reads TGTGCCAGCAGCCCTCCCGGAGCCTTGGAGAACACTGAAGCTTTCTTT. Translated, it gives CASSPPGALENTEAFF. Full variable domain (rest looked up from reference TRBV3-1 and TRBJ1-1): DTAVSQTPKYLVTQMGNDKSIKCEQNLGHDTMYWYKQDSKKFLKIMFSYNNKELIINETVPNRFSPKSPDKAHLNLHINSLELGDSAVYFCASSPPGALENTEAFFGQGTRLTVV.

The chain links TRBV28 to TRBJ2-7, with 9 positions matching TRBD1. Germline V gene sequence: CDR1 MDHEN, CDR2 SYDVKM. The trim removed 7 bases at V and 5 bases at J, leaving 15 bases unmatched. The CDR3 has 16 residues. The CDR3 nucleotides are TGTGCCAGCAACCCTGGGGCGGGGACAGGGCATCACGAGCAGTACTTC. Amino acids: CASNPGAGTGHHEQYF.

The chain is built from TRBV4-1 and TRBJ2-7; weak D call: TRBD2 (5 bases). V was cut by 4 bases and J by 7 bases, with 11 bases left in between. The CDR3 length is 12 residues. Germline CDR1 is MGHRA and CDR2 is YSYEKL. The CDR3 is CASSRSSGEQYF. For the CDR3, the DNA is TGCGCCAGCAGCCGGTCATCGGGGGAGCAGTACTTC.

This clonotype showed up many times. For the CDR3, the DNA is TGTGCCAGCAGCTTTGGGACTAATAACGAGCAGTACTTC. Its translation: CASSFGTNNEQYF. The rearrangement uses TRBV11-2 and TRBJ2-7; TRBD2 aligns across 7 bases. The J segment lost 5 bases and the V segment lost 3 bases, leaving 4 bases of the junction unmatched. Germline V gives CDR1 SGHAT, CDR2 FQNNGV. CDR3 length: 13 residues.

In its sample, this clonotype was seen a few times. V gene TRBV10-2 combines with J gene TRBJ2-1; D is perhaps TRBD2 (6 bases). Germline values: CDR1 WSHSY, CDR2 SAAADI. V lost 1 base, J lost 2 bases, and 12 bases lay in between. The length of the CDR3 is 16 residues. The CDR3 reads CASSEFSPGAYNEQFF. CDR3 bases: TGCGCCAGCAGTGAGTTCTCTCCGGGGGCCTACAATGAGCAGTTCTTC.

The sample holds a few counts of this clonotype. The J gene is TRBJ1-3, the V gene TRBV29-1, with D possibly being TRBD1 (5 bases). The CDR3 runs 14 residues. Trimming stripped 4 bases from V and 1 base from J, with 11 bases between. Germline lookup yields CDR1 SQVTM and CDR2 ANQGSEA. CDR3 DNA sequence: TGCAGCGTTGTTCGGGACCCATCTGGAAACACCATATATTTT. This encodes CSVVRDPSGNTIYF.

This clonotype was seen at least ten times. The chain carries TRBV7-9 and TRBJ2-2, with 8 bases aligning to TRBD1. This CDR3 comprises 15 residues. The V segment lost 3 bases and the J segment 0 bases; nucleotides outside the gene matches: 0. Germline CDR1 is SEHNR and CDR2 is FQNEAQ (reference sequence). The CDR3 nucleotides are TGTGCCAGCAGCTTGGGACAGGCGAACACCGGGGAGCTGTTTTTT. As protein: CASSLGQANTGELFF. Filled out from reference TRBV7-9 and TRBJ2-2, the complete variable domain reads DTGVSQNPRHKITKRGQNVTFRCDPISEHNRLYWYRQTLGQGPEFLTYFQNEAQLEKSRLLSDRFSAERPKGSFSTLEIQRTEQGDSAMYLCASSLGQANTGELFFGEGSRLTVL.

This clonotype was seen more than once but under ten times. The chain couples TRBV7-8 to TRBJ2-7; weak D call: TRBD2 (5 bases). The CDR3 has 17 amino acids. The V gene lost 5 bases and the J gene lost 0 bases, with 20 bases spanning the gap. CDR1 and CDR2 from the germline V gene are SGHVS and FQNEAQ. DNA for the CDR3: TGTGCCAGCAGCGCCTCTTTTGGGCGGAGGAGCTCCTACGAGCAGTACTTC. Protein sequence: CASSASFGRRSSYEQYF.

This clonotype was seen ten or more times. The J gene is TRBJ1-2, the V gene TRBV15, with D perhaps matching TRBD1 (6 bases). Germline V lookup: CDR1 LNHNV, CDR2 YYDKDF (reference sequence). V shed 2 bases and J shed 3 bases, with 16 bases lying between them. The CDR3 loop spans 16 amino acids. The CDR3 region is CATSRSIVSGDYGYTF. The CDR3 bases are TGTGCCACCAGCAGATCGATCGTCTCAGGGGACTATGGCTACACCTTC.

This clonotype was counted ten times or more. V and J are TRBV3-1 and TRBJ2-7, with D hard to call. Trimming took 1 base from V and 3 from J, leaving 10 bases between them. The CDR3 is made up of 14 amino acids. The germline V gene encodes CDR1 LGHDT and CDR2 YNNKEL (reference sequence). The CDR3 is CASSQVGDGYEQYF. CDR3 in DNA: TGTGCCAGCAGCCAAGTAGGAGACGGCTACGAGCAGTACTTC.

This clonotype came up many times. The CDR3, as DNA: TGTGCCAGCAGCTTCTGGCGGAACCAAGAGACCCAGTACTTC. It specifies CASSFWRNQETQYF. V gene TRBV7-9 combines with J gene TRBJ2-5; D remains unclear. Germline-derived CDR1 and CDR2 are SEHNR and FQNEAQ (reference sequence). The CDR3 consists of 14 residues. V dropped 3 bases and J dropped 0 bases, with 8 bases sitting between them.

The chain carries TRBV18 and TRBJ2-1; tentative D call: TRBD1 (5 bases). Trimming left V 6 bases short and J 9 bases short, with 9 bases between. This CDR3 has 11 amino acids. CDR1 KGHSH and CDR2 LQKENI come from the germline V gene. The CDR3 region has the DNA TGTGCCAGCTCCCAGGGTTTTGAGCAGTTCTTC. Translating gives CASSQGFEQFF.

With respect to this clonotype: A much larger clone differs from this one at a single base, so this may be a read error. This chain links TRBV7-3 with TRBJ1-1; TRBD1 agrees at 7 bases. Germline V CDR1 and CDR2: SGHTA, FQGTGA. The CDR3 is 14 amino acids. V lost 5 bases, J lost 6 bases, and 9 bases stayed unmatched. CDR3 loop: CASSQQGGVAEAFF. CDR3 DNA sequence: TGTGCCAGCAGCCAGCAGGGGGGCGTCGCTGAAGCTTTCTTT.

The V call is TRBV5-1, the J call TRBJ2-3, with TRBD2 matching over 11 bases. Trimming at V came to 4 bases and at J to 5 bases, leaving 9 bases not matched to a gene. The CDR3 is made up of 16 amino acids. The germline CDR1 and CDR2 sequences are SGHRS and YFSETQ. CDR3 sequence (DNA): TGCGCCAGCAGCCCAAATAGCGGGAGGGCCGTAGATACGCAGTATTTT. This gives the protein CASSPNSGRAVDTQYF. Looking up the rest from reference TRBV5-1 and TRBJ2-3 gives the full variable domain: KAGVTQTPRYLIKTRGQQVTLSCSPISGHRSVSWYQQTPGQGLQFLFEYFSETQRNKGNFPGRFSGRQFSNSRSEMNVSTLELGDSALYLCASSPNSGRAVDTQYFGPGTRLTVL.

The chain combines TRBV4-1 with TRBJ2-4, with a tentative D call TRBD1 (6 bases). CDR1 and CDR2 from the germline V gene are MGHRA and YSYEKL. The germline V and J ends were trimmed by 0 bases and 3 bases, with 12 bases remaining between them. The CDR3 is 16 residues long. The DNA of the CDR3 is TGCGCCAGCAGCCAAGATAACACAGGGAACAAAAACATTCAGTACTTC. Translating it yields CASSQDNTGNKNIQYF.

This chain joins TRBV12-3 or TRBV12-4 and TRBJ1-2; TRBD1 matches 9 bases. This CDR3 comprises 13 residues. Losses at the gene ends were 6 bases for V and 7 bases for J; bases not matched to a gene: 6. The CDR3 nucleotides are TGTGCCAGCAGGGGGACAGGGTCTCCTGGCTACACCTTC. Translation gives CASRGTGSPGYTF.

This clonotype turned up a few times. This rearrangement joins TRBV27 to TRBJ2-7; D not resolved. This CDR3 spans 13 amino acids. Germline V CDR1 and CDR2: MNHEY, SMNVEV (reference sequence). Trimming removed 5 bases at V and 4 bases at J, with 12 bases between. The CDR3 reads CASSKGGAYEQYF. In DNA form, the CDR3 reads TGTGCCAGCAGTAAAGGTGGAGCGTACGAGCAGTACTTC.

This clonotype was observed at least ten times. The chain couples TRBV27 to TRBJ2-2; D assignment may be TRBD1 or TRBD2 (5 bases each). This CDR3 has 13 amino acids. V lost 5 bases and J 9 bases, leaving 13 bases between the germline ends. Germline CDR1 is MNHEY and CDR2 is SMNVEV (reference sequence). The CDR3 loop reads CASSPGAIWELFF. CDR3 DNA: TGTGCCAGCAGTCCCGGGGCTATCTGGGAGCTGTTTTTT.

In this sample, this clonotype turned up a few times. V gene TRBV15 combines with J gene TRBJ2-7, with 8 positions matching TRBD1. The CDR3 loop spans 16 amino acids. Trimming removed 4 bases from V and 0 bases from J; junction bases left unmatched: 8. Germline-derived CDR1 and CDR2 are LNHNV and YYDKDF (reference sequence). CDR3 sequence reads: CATSTLRTGSSYEQYF. CDR3 in DNA: TGTGCCACCAGCACCCTCAGGACAGGGAGCTCCTACGAGCAGTACTTC.

This clonotype showed up just a few times. The chain links TRBV20-1 to TRBJ2-6; D is ambiguous. This CDR3 has 14 amino acids. From germline, CDR1 is DFQATT and CDR2 SNEGSKA (reference sequence). Trimming took off 6 bases at V and 0 bases at J, with 9 bases between the two ends. The CDR3 loop is CSAAETSGANVLTF. The CDR3 DNA reads as TGCAGTGCCGCAGAGACCTCTGGGGCCAACGTCCTGACTTTC.

J is TRBJ1-2 and V is TRBV27; 10 nucleotides match TRBD1. CDR3 length: 15 amino acids. J gave up 5 bases and V 2 bases, and 5 bases lay outside the gene matches. CDR1 is MNHEY and CDR2 is SMNVEV in the germline V gene (reference sequence). CDR3: CASSLPGQGSYGYTF. The CDR3 DNA reads TGTGCCAGCAGTTTACCGGGACAGGGGTCATATGGCTACACCTTC.

This clonotype was observed at least ten times. CDR3 DNA sequence: TGCAGTGCTACCAGTGCGGGCTCCCGACTAGCCAGGGGGGAGACCCAGTACTTC. Translating it yields CSATSAGSRLARGETQYF. The gene calls are TRBV20-1 and TRBJ2-5, with D perhaps assigned TRBD1 or TRBD2 (7 bases each). The CDR3 runs 18 residues. Trimming removed 4 bases at V and 5 bases at J, with 29 bases between. The germline gives CDR1 DFQATT, CDR2 SNEGSKA (reference sequence).

This clonotype was counted many times. V is TRBV6-1 and J is TRBJ2-7; D gene uncertain. Germline V lookup: CDR1 MNHNS, CDR2 SASEGT. The CDR3 is 10 residues long. V lost 7 bases and J lost 7, with 8 bases in between. CDR3 sequence reads: CASNRPEQYF. The DNA of the CDR3 is TGTGCCAGCAATCGCCCAGAGCAGTACTTC.

This chain connects TRBV19 to TRBJ2-1; possible D gene TRBD1, 5 bases. Germline V gene data show CDR1 as LNHDA and CDR2 as SQIVND (reference sequence). CDR3 length: 13 residues. Trimming shortened V by 5 bases and J by 4 bases, and 9 bases separated the two germline ends. In nucleotides, the CDR3 is TGTGCCAGTAGTGCGACAGTTTACAATGAGCAGTTCTTC. As protein: CASSATVYNEQFF.